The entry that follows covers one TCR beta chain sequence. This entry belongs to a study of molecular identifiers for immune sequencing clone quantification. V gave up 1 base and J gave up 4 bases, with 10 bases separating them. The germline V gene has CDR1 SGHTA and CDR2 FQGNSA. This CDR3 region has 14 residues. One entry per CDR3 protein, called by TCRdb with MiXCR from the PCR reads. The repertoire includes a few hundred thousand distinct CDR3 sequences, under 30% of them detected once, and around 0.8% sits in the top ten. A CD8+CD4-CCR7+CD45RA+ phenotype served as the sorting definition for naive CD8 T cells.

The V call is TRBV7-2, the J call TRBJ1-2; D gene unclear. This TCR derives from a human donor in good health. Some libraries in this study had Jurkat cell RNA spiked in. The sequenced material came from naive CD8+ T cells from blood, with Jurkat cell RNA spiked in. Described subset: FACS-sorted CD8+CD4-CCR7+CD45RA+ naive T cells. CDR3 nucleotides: TGTGCCAGCAGCTTAGTGGGCAGTTCCTATGGCTACACCTTC. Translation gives CASSLVGSSYGYTF.